This T cell receptor (beta chain) was identified during a study of T-cell reconstitution after alpha-beta-depleted transplantation in children. The germline gives CDR1 SGHVS, CDR2 FNYEAQ. V shed 1 base and J shed 3 bases, with 10 bases lying between them. CDR3 length equals 16 residues. This clonotype showed up many times. The TCRbeta library was prepared with unique molecular identifiers. Via MiXCR, TCRdb re-called the PCR reads, giving one row per CDR3 protein. The table includes about 160,000 distinct CDR3 sequences, more than 9.5% detected once. This receptor was obtained from a boy younger than 10 with acute myeloid leukemia, due to receive a stem cell transplant. The V and J genes are TRBV7-6 and TRBJ2-6; D possibly corresponds to TRBD2 (6 bases). Specimen: PBMCs, collected before TCRalphabeta/CD19-depleted stem cell transplant. CDR3 DNA: TGTGCCAGCAGCTTAGTCCCGGGGGTTGGGGCCAACGTCCTGACTTTC. This translates into CASSLVPGVGANVLTF.